The T cell receptor (beta chain) described here comes from a study of blood T cell repertoires in COVID-19. Study as a whole: Samples came from the United States, Italy and Spain, spanning acute and convalescent COVID-19.

Assay used: immunoSEQ multiplex PCR; TCRdb lists only in-frame clones, some missing. The data contain 250,000 to 350,000 clones, 88% of them seen just once; the ten biggest clones take up about 3%. The CDR3 is 14 amino acids. Germline V gives CDR1 MDHEN, CDR2 SYDVKM. The J segment lost 5 bases and the V segment lost 3 bases, leaving 5 bases of the junction unmatched. The clonotype comes from a woman in her forties or fifties who had recovered from COVID-19. The sequenced sample consisted of PBMCs or T cells enriched from blood (not recorded which). This chain uses TRBV28 with TRBJ1-2, with TRBD1 matching 8 bases. The CDR3 loop reads CASSFPGGVYGYTF. The CDR3 DNA reads TGTGCCAGCAGTTTCCCAGGGGGCGTTTATGGCTACACCTTC.